The rows below give T cell receptor beta chains drawn from one sample of a study of blood T cell repertoires in COVID-19. This table comes from immunoSEQ multiplex PCR, and its TCRdb copy is limited to in-frame clones, with some not included. Among approximately 38,000 clones, around 87% were seen once, and the ten largest hold roughly 8.1%. Sequencing input: peripheral blood. These receptors were taken from a man in his thirties or forties with active or convalescent COVID-19. Each CDR3 is given with its conserved first and last residue. A D gene is named only where the DNA matches it firmly. A row's size may be missing; if present it is once, few, many or a size class.

TRBV19	-	TRBJ1-1	-	CASSSGGSTEAFF	TGTGCCAGTAGTTCGGGGGGTAGCACTGAAGCTTTCTTT
TRBV9	-	TRBJ2-2	-	CASSVAAGGAFNTGELFF	TGTGCCAGCAGCGTAGCCGCTGGGGGGGCATTCAACACCGGGGAGCTGTTTTTT
TRBV4-1	-	TRBJ1-3	-	CASSQGSGMSSGNTIYF	TGCGCCAGCAGCCAAGGTAGCGGGATGAGCTCTGGAAACACCATATATTTT
TRBV7-2	TRBD2	TRBJ2-3	-	CASSSGSGRGADTQYF	TGTGCCAGCAGCTCGGGAAGCGGGAGGGGCGCAGATACGCAGTATTTT
TRBV4-2	TRBD2	TRBJ2-1	-	CASSHGTSGSFGEQFF	TGTGCCAGCAGCCACGGGACTAGCGGGAGTTTCGGTGAGCAGTTCTTC
TRBV12-5	-	TRBJ2-2	-	CASVLTTGELFF	TGTGCTAGTGTTTTGACAACCGGGGAGCTGTTTTTT
TRBV27	TRBD1	TRBJ1-2	-	CASSFITGQGNYGYTF	TGTGCCAGCAGTTTTATCACGGGACAGGGGAACTATGGCTACACCTTC
TRBV6-5	TRBD2	TRBJ2-1	-	CASRKASREGQFF	TGTGCCAGCAGGAAAGCTAGCCGGGAGGGGCAGTTCTTC
TRBV16	-	TRBJ2-7	few	CASSLQGRGEQYF	TGTGCCAGCAGTCTACAGGGCCGGGGTGAGCAGTACTTC
TRBV2	-	TRBJ1-5	-	CASSPGGGDQPQHF	TGTGCCAGCAGCCCGGGGGGGGGCGATCAGCCCCAGCATTTT
TRBV16	-	TRBJ1-6	once	CASSPQLEGSPLHF	TGTGCCAGCAGCCCCCAACTCGAGGGTTCACCCCTCCACTTT
TRBV19	TRBD1	TRBJ1-2	-	CASTFGDREGYGYTF	TGTGCCAGTACCTTCGGGGACAGGGAGGGCTATGGCTACACCTTC
TRBV21-1	-	TRBJ2-2	-	CASSKEFVAPSWGRDRGTGELFF	TGTGCCAGCAGCAAAGAGTTTGTAGCCCCATCGTGGGGCCGGGACAGGGGAACCGGGGAGCTGTTTTTT
TRBV18	TRBD1	TRBJ2-5	-	CASSPSGGAGETQYF	TGTGCCAGCTCACCTTCAGGGGGCGCGGGAGAGACCCAGTACTTC